Below, 32 T cell receptor beta chains from the same sample are listed, as sequenced in a study of shared clonotypes between healthy human individuals. The method was immunoSEQ multiplex PCR; TCRdb's version includes in-frame clones alone and lacks a portion of them. The table lists 550,000 to 700,000 clones, around 78% of them singletons, with around 1.8% in the top ten. Sequenced: memory CD4+ T cells sorted from blood. The subset denotes: CD45RA-negative fraction. The source is a woman aged 25 to 39 in good health.

This chain joins TRBV6-1 and TRBJ2-2; 8 nucleotides line up with TRBD2. Germline CDR1 MNHNS, CDR2 SASEGT. The CDR3 is 15 residues long. J was trimmed by 4 bases and V by 6 bases; bases with no gene match: 7. Here the CDR3 reads CASSPAGGGTGELFF. The CDR3 coding sequence is TGTGCCAGCAGCCCGGCGGGGGGAGGCACCGGGGAGCTGTTTTTT.

This clone was seen many times. V and J are TRBV5-1 and TRBJ2-1; a weak D match, TRBD2 (6 bases). In germline, CDR1 is SGHRS, CDR2 YFSETQ. Trimming cost V 4 bases and J 0 bases, with 11 bases left between them. The CDR3 spans 15 residues. The DNA for the CDR3 is TGCGCCAGCAGCGAAGCTAGCGCCTCCTACAATGAGCAGTTCTTC. Translation: CASSEASASYNEQFF.

About this clone itself: A far larger clone is off by one base, so a read error is likely. This chain joins TRBV2 and TRBJ2-4; D is unclear. CDR1 is SNHLY and CDR2 is FYNNEI in the germline V gene. The CDR3 contains 14 residues. The V end was cut by 10 bases, the J end by 0 bases, with 13 bases between. This CDR3 is CATKREIAKNIQYF. The CDR3 DNA reads as TGTGCCACCAAACGAGAAATAGCCAAAAACATTCAGTACTTC. Full variable domain (missing parts from reference TRBV2 and TRBJ2-4): EPEVTQTPSHQVTQMGQEVILRCVPISNHLYFYWYRQILGQKVEFLVSFYNNEISEKSEIFDDQFSVERPDGSNFTLKIRSTKLEDSAMYFCATKREIAKNIQYFGAGTRLSVL.

This clone was seen only once. The rearrangement uses TRBV28 and TRBJ1-5; the match to TRBD1 covers 9 bases. CDR3 length equals 15 residues. J was trimmed by 6 bases and V by 6 bases; bases with no gene match: 9. Per the germline V gene, CDR1 is MDHEN and CDR2 is SYDVKM. The CDR3 sequence is CASRRGQGLRQPQHF. As DNA, the CDR3 is TGTGCCAGCAGGCGCGGACAGGGGCTTCGTCAGCCCCAGCATTTT.

This sequence joins TRBV7-8 and TRBJ2-3; D is undetermined. Germline values: CDR1 SGHVS, CDR2 FQNEAQ. The V gene lost 1 base and the J gene lost 5 bases, with 13 bases spanning the gap. The CDR3 totals 15 residues. The CDR3 sequence is CASSLESAARDTQYF. CDR3 DNA sequence: TGTGCCAGCAGCTTAGAATCGGCTGCGAGAGATACGCAGTATTTT.

The chain carries TRBV13 and TRBJ2-6, with D uncertain. CDR3 length: 14 amino acids. V lost 3 bases and J lost 1, with 4 bases in between. Germline CDR1 PRHDT, CDR2 FYEKMQ (reference sequence). DNA for the CDR3: TGTGCCAGCAGCTTCTCTTCTGGGGCCAACGTCCTGACTTTC. The encoded protein is CASSFSSGANVLTF.

The chain links TRBV7-9 to TRBJ2-5; possibly TRBD1 for D (6 bases). Germline-derived CDR1 and CDR2 are SEHNR and FQNEAQ (reference sequence). This CDR3 spans 12 amino acids. Trimming pared 4 bases from V and 11 bases from J, leaving 14 bases between. This CDR3 is CASSSRDTPQYF. CDR3 nucleotide sequence: TGTGCCAGCAGCTCCCGGGACACCCCTCAGTACTTC. Based on the CDR3 plus reference TRBV7-9 and TRBJ2-5, the full variable domain is DTGVSQNPRHKITKRGQNVTFRCDPISEHNRLYWYRQTLGQGPEFLTYFQNEAQLEKSRLLSDRFSAERPKGSFSTLEIQRTEQGDSAMYLCASSSRDTPQYFGPGTRLLVL.

CDR3 in DNA: TGCAGCGTTGACACTAGCGGGAGGGCCGGGGAGCAGTACTTC. Its translation: CSVDTSGRAGEQYF. The chain is built from TRBV29-1 and TRBJ2-7, with TRBD2 identical over 13 bases. Germline loops: CDR1 SQVTM, CDR2 ANQGSEA. J gave up 7 bases and V 3 bases, and 6 bases lay outside the gene matches. This CDR3 has 14 amino acids.

This clone was recorded only once. The chain uses TRBV19 and TRBJ1-4, with D possibly matching TRBD1 (6 bases). CDR3 length: 13 amino acids. With 9 bases removed from V and 9 bases from J, the gap between germline ends came to 17 bases. From germline, CDR1 is LNHDA and CDR2 SQIVND (reference sequence). CDR3 DNA sequence: TGTGCCAGCAAGATAAAACAGGGTAAAAAACTGTTTTTT. This encodes CASKIKQGKKLFF.

The rearrangement links TRBV2 to TRBJ2-7; D assignment may be TRBD1 or TRBD2 (5 bases each). Germline lookup yields CDR1 SNHLY and CDR2 FYNNEI. V was pared by 11 bases and J by 2 bases, with 13 bases between. CDR3 size: 12 residues. CDR3 nucleotides: TGTGCCGGGGGACGGCTTACCTACGAGCAGTACTTC. Protein sequence: CAGGRLTYEQYF.

This chain joins TRBV30 and TRBJ2-3; no reliable D call. Deletions cut 3 bases from V and 0 bases from J, with 4 bases between. This CDR3 spans 12 amino acids. Per the germline V gene, CDR1 is GTSNPN and CDR2 is SVGIG (reference sequence). The CDR3 loop is CAWSISTDTQYF. In DNA, the CDR3 is TGTGCCTGGAGCATTAGCACAGATACGCAGTATTTT. Full variable domain (missing parts from reference TRBV30 and TRBJ2-3): SQTIHQWPATLVQPVGSPLSLECTVEGTSNPNLYWYRQAAGRGLQLLFYSVGIGQISSEVPQNLSASRPQDRQFILSSKKLLLSDSGFYLCAWSISTDTQYFGPGTRLTVL.

This chain links TRBV5-1 with TRBJ1-1; D perhaps matches TRBD1 (5 bases). Trimming removed 0 bases from V and 0 bases from J, with 6 bases in between. The CDR3 sequence is 14 residues long. Germline-derived CDR1 and CDR2 are SGHRS and YFSETQ. This CDR3 is CASSLGDVNTEAFF. The CDR3 DNA follows: TGCGCCAGCAGCTTGGGGGACGTGAACACTGAAGCTTTCTTT.

This clone was seen a handful of times. This chain connects TRBV6-4 to TRBJ2-1; D gene ambiguous. Germline CDR1 reads MRHNA; CDR2 reads SNTAGT. The CDR3 extends over 14 amino acids. V gave up 5 bases and J gave up 5 bases, with 13 bases separating them. CDR3 nucleotides: TGTGCCAGCAGTCAGTCTTCTAGAGACAATGAGCAGTTCTTC. This codes for CASSQSSRDNEQFF.

The CDR3 loop is CASFKVIEGLNTGELFF. The CDR3 DNA follows: TGTGCCAGTTTTAAGGTAATTGAAGGGCTGAACACCGGGGAGCTGTTTTTT. The J gene is TRBJ2-2, the V gene TRBV19; D is uncertain. Per the germline V gene, CDR1 is LNHDA and CDR2 is SQIVND (reference sequence). Trimming left V 8 bases short and J 1 base short, with 20 bases between. There are 17 residues in the CDR3.

This chain joins TRBV6-1 and TRBJ2-1; 16 bases agree with TRBD2. Trimming cost V 4 bases and J 9 bases; bases outside gene matches: 6. This CDR3 has 16 residues. In germline, CDR1 is MNHNS, CDR2 SASEGT. The CDR3 coding sequence is TGTGCCAGCAGTGCGGGACTAGCGGGAGGGCCTCGTGAGCAGTTCTTC. It is translated as CASSAGLAGGPREQFF.

This clone was counted ten times or more. The V gene is TRBV5-6, the J gene TRBJ1-2; no definite D call. Germline V gene data show CDR1 as SGHDT and CDR2 as YYEEEE. V was clipped by 1 base and J by 4 bases, with 11 bases between them. The CDR3 runs 14 residues. The CDR3 nucleotides read TGTGCCAGCAGCTTGCGGCAGGCCCCCTATGGCTACACCTTC. This codes for CASSLRQAPYGYTF.

As for this clone: The sample holds other DNA sequences that translate to the same CDR3. The gene calls are TRBV5-4 and TRBJ2-1, with TRBD2 matching over 8 bases. V shed 3 bases, J shed 3 bases, and the junction held 5 bases outside the gene matches. CDR1 is SGHNT, CDR2 YYREEE, per germline (reference sequence). This CDR3 has 15 amino acids. CDR3 residues: CASSSGLADYNEQFF. CDR3 coding DNA: TGTGCCAGCAGCTCCGGACTAGCAGACTACAATGAGCAGTTCTTC.

This sequence joins TRBV7-6 and TRBJ1-3; D ambiguous. This CDR3 is 14 amino acids long. The V gene's germline CDR1 is SGHVS and CDR2 FNYEAQ. Deletions cut 4 bases from V and 0 bases from J, with 7 bases between. The CDR3 DNA is TGTGCCAGCAGCTCCCGGCGCTCTGGAAACACCATATATTTT. Its translation is CASSSRRSGNTIYF.

This chain connects TRBV18 to TRBJ1-1, with 8 bases lining up with TRBD1. There are 14 residues in the CDR3. From germline, CDR1 is KGHSH and CDR2 LQKENI. The J segment lost 7 bases and the V segment lost 3 bases, leaving 7 bases of the junction unmatched. The DNA for the CDR3 is TGTGCCAGCTCACCGTTGGACAGGGCCGATGAAGCTTTCTTT. Amino acid sequence: CASSPLDRADEAFF.

The rearrangement links TRBV2 to TRBJ2-7; D is unresolved. Germline V lookup: CDR1 SNHLY, CDR2 FYNNEI. V was shortened by 5 bases and J by 4 bases, with 9 bases between the two germline ends. The CDR3 is 12 residues long. CDR3 amino acids: CASSPDLYEQYF. The CDR3 nucleotides are TGTGCCAGCAGTCCTGACCTTTACGAGCAGTACTTC.

CDR3 amino acids: CAWTGLAGLVSSYEQYF. The CDR3 DNA reads TGTGCCTGGACAGGACTAGCGGGGCTAGTTAGCTCCTACGAGCAGTACTTC. The V gene is TRBV30, the J gene TRBJ2-5, with 12 bases that match TRBD2. Near its end, the DNA agrees better with TRBJ2-7, so the J call may be wrong. CDR1 and CDR2 (germline): GTSNPN, SVGIG (reference sequence). The CDR3 runs to 17 residues.

V is TRBV18 and J is TRBJ2-3; D tentatively reads TRBD1 or TRBD2 (5 bases each). This CDR3 comprises 15 residues. Germline V gene sequence: CDR1 KGHSH, CDR2 LQKENI. V was trimmed by 3 bases and J by 5 bases, leaving 15 bases between them. In DNA form, the CDR3 reads TGTGCCAGCTCACCGGAAACGGGACGAGAAGATACGCAGTATTTT. It specifies CASSPETGREDTQYF.

This clone was found a few times. Other DNA sequences within the sample encode an identical CDR3. The chain employs TRBV7-2 and TRBJ1-1; D gene ambiguous. The germline CDR1 and CDR2 sequences are SGHTA and FQGNSA. Trimming left V 5 bases short and J 0 bases short, with 7 bases between. The CDR3 length is 13 residues. The CDR3 sequence is CASSPYLNTEAFF. Written as DNA, the CDR3 is TGTGCCAGCAGCCCGTATCTGAACACTGAAGCTTTCTTT.

The J gene is TRBJ2-1, the V gene TRBV5-4; 8 nucleotides agree with TRBD2. The CDR3 runs to 15 residues. The ends lost 4 bases at V and 6 bases at J; junction bases unmatched: 9. CDR1 and CDR2 from the germline V gene are SGHNT and YYREEE (reference sequence). The CDR3 is CASSARLARSNEQFF. CDR3 coding DNA: TGTGCCAGCAGCGCAAGACTAGCGCGATCCAATGAGCAGTTCTTC.

The chain combines TRBV5-5 with TRBJ2-7; possible D gene TRBD1, 5 bases. V gave up 4 bases and J gave up 6 bases, with 17 bases separating them. The CDR3 spans 14 residues. In germline, CDR1 is SGHKS, CDR2 YYEKEE (reference sequence). DNA of the CDR3: TGTGCCAGCAGCCGGGCGGTAGGTGGGGCCGAGCAGTACTTC. Protein product: CASSRAVGGAEQYF.

The V and J genes are TRBV28 and TRBJ1-1, with D unresolved. Germline V lookup: CDR1 MDHEN, CDR2 SYDVKM. With 6 bases removed from V and 9 bases from J, the gap between germline ends came to 11 bases. CDR3 length: 11 amino acids. CDR3 amino acids: CASRTEYQAFF. CDR3 DNA sequence: TGTGCCAGCAGAACAGAGTATCAAGCTTTCTTT.

The CDR3 here is CASRRLAGSHEQFF. The CDR3 region has the DNA TGTGCCAGCCGACGACTAGCGGGGTCCCATGAGCAGTTCTTC. The chain couples TRBV2 to TRBJ2-1; TRBD2 matches at 11 bases. The ends lost 8 bases at V and 8 bases at J; junction bases unmatched: 8. This CDR3 has 14 residues. Germline assignment: CDR1 SNHLY and CDR2 FYNNEI.

This chain joins TRBV6-5 and TRBJ2-2; D is possibly TRBD1 (5 bases). Per the germline V gene, CDR1 is MNHEY and CDR2 is SVGAGI. V lost 2 bases and J lost 6, with 10 bases in between. This CDR3 region has 14 residues. CDR3 sequence: CASSYLQGPGELFF. The CDR3, as DNA: TGTGCCAGCAGTTACCTTCAGGGCCCCGGGGAGCTGTTTTTT.

This clone was seen once. The J gene is TRBJ2-7, the V gene TRBV11-2; 8 nucleotides align to TRBD2. The CDR3 runs to 13 residues. Germline V gene sequence: CDR1 SGHAT, CDR2 FQNNGV. J was trimmed by 3 bases and V by 7 bases; bases with no gene match: 5. This CDR3 reads CASKRETSYEQYF. The CDR3 DNA is TGTGCCAGCAAGCGGGAGACCAGCTACGAGCAGTACTTC.

The V and J genes are TRBV2 and TRBJ2-7, with D hard to call. Trimming took off 8 bases at V and 0 bases at J, with 8 bases between the two ends. This CDR3 spans 12 amino acids. The germline gives CDR1 SNHLY, CDR2 FYNNEI. In DNA form, the CDR3 reads TGTGCCAGCCAACAGTCCTCCTACGAGCAGTACTTC. It codes for CASQQSSYEQYF.

The chain uses TRBV6-5 and TRBJ2-2, with D possibly called TRBD1 or TRBD2 (5 bases each). The V gene lost 4 bases and the J gene lost 2 bases, with 11 bases spanning the gap. CDR1 MNHEY and CDR2 SVGAGI come from the germline V gene. The CDR3 length is 15 residues. The CDR3 loop is CASSWWGTNTGELFF. The DNA of the CDR3 is TGTGCCAGCAGTTGGTGGGGGACCAACACCGGGGAGCTGTTTTTT.

The CDR3, as DNA: TGTGCCAGCAGCCAACCCCTAGAAGGGGCTGTGGGAGCTTTCTTT. This translates into CASSQPLEGAVGAFF. The J gene is TRBJ1-1, the V gene TRBV4-2, with D tentatively TRBD1 (5 bases). CDR1 LGHNA and CDR2 YNFKEQ come from the germline V gene. The V and J ends lost 2 bases and 10 bases respectively, with 20 bases between them. The CDR3 has 15 amino acids.